This T cell receptor (beta chain) was retrieved from a study of monozygotic twins with inflammatory bowel disease. Overall study findings and caveats: Nothing supported a single strong signal or clonotype that was associated with IBD. Using the inverse Simpson index, IBD patients had lower TCRbeta diversity than healthy co-twins. Telling apart the different T cell subtypes was not possible.

The V gene's germline CDR1 is SGHTA and CDR2 FQGNSA. This CDR3 has 14 amino acids. Via template switching, UMIs carrying a 6-nucleotide sample barcode were introduced. TCRdb reprocessed the 5' RACE reads and stores each CDR3 protein as one record, lacking DNA. This repertoire comprises roughly 160,000 distinct CDR3 sequences; its ten largest clones make up roughly 7%. Concerning this clonotype itself: The antigen is unknown.

The sequence was obtained from a human donor with ulcerative colitis or Crohn's disease, or a healthy co-twin of an affected twin (not recorded which). Sequencing was done on a sample of blood. The V and J genes are TRBV7-2 and TRBJ2-4; without DNA, the TCRdb call of TRBD1 cannot be checked. The CDR3 is CASSPSPVGNMQYF.